This T cell receptor (beta chain) is from a study of cytomegalovirus exposure and HLA in healthy donors. Findings and limits, study-wide: Later on, a genetic analysis was performed. It linked a missense variant in DCLRE1C with V- and J-gene trimming of TCR beta.

The CDR3 runs 16 residues. Germline CDR1 is SEHNR and CDR2 is FQNEAQ (reference sequence). PCR employed 60 Vbeta and 13 Jbeta primers. The assay was immunoSEQ multiplex PCR, and TCRdb's table has in-frame clones only and misses some. The table has about 180,000 clones, 80% to 85% seen once; the top ten hold under 1.1%. These donors counted as nominally healthy when sampled, but unrecorded immune exposures were likely. A remark on this clone: The antigen is unknown. Sequence at one end of the junction differs from germline and may be a read error.

Specimen: PBMCs. The sequence was collected from a man aged 25 to 40 in good health and CMV-seronegative. The rearrangement uses TRBV7-9 and TRBJ2-7, with TRBD1 identical over 8 bases. The CDR3 protein is CSSSHFTGGTLREQYF. CDR3 DNA sequence: TGTTCCAGCAGCCATTTTACAGGGGGGACGCTCCGGGAGCAGTACTTC.